This passage covers 17 T cell receptor beta chains from one sample sequenced in a study of blood T cell repertoires in COVID-19. Sequenced by immunoSEQ multiplex PCR; TCRdb stores in-frame clones only, minus some. The repertoire includes 64,000 or so clones, 80% to 90% of them detected once, and 0.9% to 1.5% sits in the top ten. The sample was peripheral blood. The receptor set was obtained from a man aged 35-49 years with acute or convalescent COVID-19.

CDR3 in amino acids: CARSFRTLRRQPEGIYGYTF. CDR3 DNA: TGTGCCAGAAGCTTTCGCACCTTGCGCCGGCAGCCTGAGGGAATATATGGCTACACCTTC. The J gene is TRBJ1-2, the V gene TRBV5-3; D remains ambiguous. TRBV5-3 is recorded as an ORF, its role being uncertain. The V end was cut by 2 bases, the J end by 5 bases, with 31 bases between. The CDR3 is made up of 20 amino acids.

The chain employs TRBV7-2 and TRBJ2-5; maybe TRBD2 (5 bases). Trimming pared 4 bases from V and 7 bases from J, leaving 22 bases between. Germline CDR1 reads SGHTA; CDR2 reads FQGNSA. This CDR3 spans 16 amino acids. CDR3 DNA sequence: TGTGCCAGCAGCTCTCGCGCGGGCCGCTCCTCAGGGACCCAGTACTTC. It codes for CASSSRAGRSSGTQYF.

The chain joins TRBV21-1 to TRBJ2-7; the D call of TRBD1 is as the table states it, not checked on the DNA. TRBV21-1 is a pseudogene segment. The CDR3 is 21 amino acids. CDR3 DNA sequence: TGTGCCAGCAGCAAGTCTCGGGGGCGGCGAATGGGACAGGGAATCCATCCGTGGCAGTACTTC. Translating it yields CASSKSRGRRMGQGIHPWQYF.

In its sample, this clone was seen once. The chain links TRBV5-1 to TRBJ2-2; D gene ambiguous. V lost 4 bases, J lost 5 bases, and 6 bases lay in between. Germline V gene lookup returns CDR1 SGHRS and CDR2 YFSETQ. The CDR3 has 12 residues. CDR3 in DNA: TGCGCCAGCAGCCCCCATACCGGGGAGCTGTTTTTT. This translates into CASSPHTGELFF.

The gene calls are TRBV19 and TRBJ1-5, with TRBD1 as a possible D gene (6 bases). Germline lookup yields CDR1 LNHDA and CDR2 SQIVND (reference sequence). V lost 3 bases to trimming and J lost 0 bases, with 12 bases between them. This CDR3 contains 16 residues. The CDR3 region is CASSIRTADSNQPQHF. In DNA, the CDR3 is TGTGCCAGTAGTATTCGGACAGCCGATAGCAATCAGCCCCAGCATTTT.

V usage is TRBV6-5 and J usage is TRBJ1-2, with D tentatively TRBD1 (5 bases). Trimming removed 2 bases at V and 3 bases at J, with 13 bases between. The CDR3 has 15 residues. Germline V lookup: CDR1 MNHEY, CDR2 SVGAGI. The CDR3 sequence: CASSYGRGGDYGYTF. In nucleotides, the CDR3 is TGTGCCAGCAGTTACGGCCGGGGCGGGGACTATGGCTACACCTTC.

V usage is TRBV25-1 and J usage is TRBJ1-4; 8 positions match TRBD1. Trimming removed 3 bases from V and 11 bases from J; junction bases left unmatched: 11. CDR3 length equals 15 residues. Looked up from germline, CDR1 is MGHDK and CDR2 is SYGVNS. CDR3: CASSDQGAGSSKLFF. Written as DNA, the CDR3 is TGTGCCAGCAGTGATCAGGGGGCTGGATCAAGTAAACTGTTTTTT.

This clone was seen more than once but under ten times. J is TRBJ2-7 and V is TRBV2; no reliable D call. Germline V gives CDR1 SNHLY, CDR2 FYNNEI. Deletions cut 6 bases from V and 1 base from J, with 10 bases between. The CDR3 runs to 13 residues. CDR3 region: CASRATFSYEQYF. CDR3 DNA: TGTGCCAGCAGGGCGACATTTTCCTACGAGCAGTACTTC.

V and J are TRBV5-6 and TRBJ1-3; possibly TRBD1 for D (6 bases). The germline V and J ends were trimmed by 4 bases and 2 bases, with 10 bases remaining between them. Germline-derived CDR1 and CDR2 are SGHDT and YYEEEE. The CDR3 totals 14 residues. Here the CDR3 DNA reads TGTGCCAGCAGCCCTGGACAGCCTGGAAACACCATATATTTT. The encoded protein is CASSPGQPGNTIYF.

This clone was counted between two and nine times. The chain combines TRBV3-1 (or the pseudogene TRBV3-2) with TRBJ1-2, with 9 bases aligning to TRBD1. Looked up from germline, CDR1 is LGHDT and CDR2 is YNNKEL (reference sequence). V shed 4 bases, J shed 3 bases, and the junction held 0 bases outside the gene matches. The CDR3 totals 13 residues. The CDR3 DNA reads TGTGCCAGCAGCCGGACAGGGGACTATGGCTACACCTTC. Its protein is CASSRTGDYGYTF.

This chain uses TRBV5-4 with TRBJ1-2; TRBD1 matches at 10 bases. This CDR3 is 15 amino acids long. Germline loops: CDR1 SGHNT, CDR2 YYREEE (reference sequence). Trimming removed 5 bases from V and 0 bases from J; junction bases left unmatched: 4. The CDR3 DNA is TGTGCCAGCAGGCAGGGACAGGGGACTAACTATGGCTACACCTTC. Translation: CASRQGQGTNYGYTF.

This rearrangement joins TRBV7-7 to TRBJ2-5, with 7 bases aligning to TRBD2. V lost 8 bases and J lost 1; bases outside the gene matches: 10. The CDR3 totals 15 residues. Germline V gene data show CDR1 as SSHAT and CDR2 as FNYEAQ (reference sequence). The CDR3 DNA follows: TGTGCCAGCCGGCGGGGAGCGGGGCCCCAAGAGACCCAGTACTTC. Its translation: CASRRGAGPQETQYF.

The chain combines TRBV6-5 with TRBJ2-1; TRBD2 matches at 13 bases. The CDR3 contains 16 residues. CDR1 and CDR2 (germline): MNHEY, SVGAGI. The trim removed 0 bases at V and 10 bases at J, leaving 6 bases unmatched. For the CDR3, the DNA is TGTGCCAGCAGTTACTCAACTAGCGGGGGGGCCGGAGAGCAGTTCTTC. This translates into CASSYSTSGGAGEQFF.

The chain employs TRBV27 and TRBJ1-1, with TRBD1 as a possible D gene (5 bases). Trimming shortened V by 3 bases and J by 1 base, and 12 bases separated the two germline ends. The germline gives CDR1 MNHEY, CDR2 SMNVEV (reference sequence). The CDR3 loop spans 15 amino acids. The CDR3: CASSFTVTGNTEAFF. CDR3 DNA sequence: TGTGCCAGCAGTTTTACCGTCACAGGGAACACTGAAGCTTTCTTT.

The V and J genes are TRBV12-3 or TRBV12-4 and TRBJ2-5; 7 bases line up with TRBD2. This CDR3 has 13 residues. V dropped 6 bases and J dropped 4; count of bases not matched to a gene: 5. The CDR3 protein is CASSTRLAETQYF. In DNA form, the CDR3 reads TGTGCCAGCAGCACTCGACTAGCAGAGACCCAGTACTTC.

This chain connects TRBV27 to TRBJ2-7; TRBD2 matches 10 bases. Losses at the gene ends were 2 bases for V and 2 bases for J; bases not matched to a gene: 3. The CDR3 runs to 15 residues. Germline-derived CDR1 and CDR2 are MNHEY and SMNVEV (reference sequence). CDR3 sequence (DNA): TGTGCCAGCAGTTTAGCTAGCGGGGGCGCCTACGAGCAGTACTTC. Protein: CASSLASGGAYEQYF.

The chain carries TRBV24-1 and TRBJ1-5; D not resolved. V lost 6 bases and J 0 bases, leaving 8 bases between the germline ends. CDR3 length: 14 residues. Germline V gene lookup returns CDR1 KGHDR and CDR2 SFDVKD. In nucleotides, the CDR3 is TGTGCCACCAGTTCCCGGTATAGCAATCAGCCCCAGCATTTT. The encoded protein is CATSSRYSNQPQHF.